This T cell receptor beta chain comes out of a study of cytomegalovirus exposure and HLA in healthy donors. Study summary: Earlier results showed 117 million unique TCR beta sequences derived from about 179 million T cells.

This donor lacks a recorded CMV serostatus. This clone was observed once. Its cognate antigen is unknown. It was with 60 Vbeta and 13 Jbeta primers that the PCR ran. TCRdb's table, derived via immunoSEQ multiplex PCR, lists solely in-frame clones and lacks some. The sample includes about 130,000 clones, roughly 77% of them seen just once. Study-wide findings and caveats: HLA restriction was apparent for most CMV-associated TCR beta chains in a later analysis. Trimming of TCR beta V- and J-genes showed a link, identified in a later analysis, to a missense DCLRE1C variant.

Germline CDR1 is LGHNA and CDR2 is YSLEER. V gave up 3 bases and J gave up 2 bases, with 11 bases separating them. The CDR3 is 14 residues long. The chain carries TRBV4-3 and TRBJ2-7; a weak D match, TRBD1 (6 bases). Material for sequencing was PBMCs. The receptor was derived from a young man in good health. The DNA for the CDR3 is TGCGCCAGCAGCCACCCAGGGGATACCTACGAGCAGTACTTC. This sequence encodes CASSHPGDTYEQYF.